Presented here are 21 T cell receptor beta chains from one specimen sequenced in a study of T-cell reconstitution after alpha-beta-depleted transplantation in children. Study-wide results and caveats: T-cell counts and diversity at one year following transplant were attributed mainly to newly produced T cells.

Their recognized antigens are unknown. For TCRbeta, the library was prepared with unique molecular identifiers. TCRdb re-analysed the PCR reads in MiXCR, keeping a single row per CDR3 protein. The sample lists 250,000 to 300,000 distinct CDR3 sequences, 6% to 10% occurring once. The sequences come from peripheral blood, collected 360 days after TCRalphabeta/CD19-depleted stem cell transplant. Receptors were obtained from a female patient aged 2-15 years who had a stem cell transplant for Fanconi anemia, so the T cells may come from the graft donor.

The CDR3, as DNA: TGCAGTGCTAGAGGTGGAGCGGGAGACGCCGGGGAGCTGTTTTTT. Amino acid sequence: CSARGGAGDAGELFF. The rearrangement joins TRBV20-1 to TRBJ2-2, with TRBD2 identical over 8 bases. With 1 base clipped from V and 6 bases from J, the junction kept 7 bases outside the gene matches. Germline V lookup: CDR1 DFQATT, CDR2 SNEGSKA (reference sequence). CDR3 length: 15 residues.

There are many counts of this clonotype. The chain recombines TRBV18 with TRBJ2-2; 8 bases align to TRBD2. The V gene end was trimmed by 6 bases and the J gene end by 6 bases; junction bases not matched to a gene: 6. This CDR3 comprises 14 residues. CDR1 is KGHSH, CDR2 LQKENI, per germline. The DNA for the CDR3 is TGTGCCAGCTCGGGGACTAGAAGTTCCGGGGAGCTGTTTTTT. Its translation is CASSGTRSSGELFF. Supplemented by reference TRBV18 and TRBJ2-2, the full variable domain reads NAGVMQNPRHLVRRRGQEARLRCSPMKGHSHVYWYRQLPEEGLKFMVYLQKENIIDESGMPKERFSAEFPKEGPSILRIQQVVRGDSAAYFCASSGTRSSGELFFGEGSRLTVL.

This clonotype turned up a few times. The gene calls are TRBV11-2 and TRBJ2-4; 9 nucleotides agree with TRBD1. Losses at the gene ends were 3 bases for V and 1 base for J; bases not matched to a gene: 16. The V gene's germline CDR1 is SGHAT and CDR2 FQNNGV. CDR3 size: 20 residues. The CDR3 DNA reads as TGTGCCAGCAGCTTTATACTTAGACGACAGGGGGTAGCGGCCAAAAACATTCAGTACTTC. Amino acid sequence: CASSFILRRQGVAAKNIQYF. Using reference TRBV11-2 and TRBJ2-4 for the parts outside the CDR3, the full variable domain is EAGVAQSPRYKIIEKRQSVAFWCNPISGHATLYWYQQILGQGPKLLIQFQNNGVVDDSQLPKDRFSAERLKGVDSTLKIQPAKLEDSAVYLCASSFILRRQGVAAKNIQYFGAGTRLSVL.

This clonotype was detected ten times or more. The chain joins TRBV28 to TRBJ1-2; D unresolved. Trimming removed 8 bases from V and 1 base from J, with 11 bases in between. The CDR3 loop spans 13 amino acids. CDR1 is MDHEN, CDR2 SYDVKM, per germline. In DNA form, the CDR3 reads TGTGCCAGCTGGGATCCATTTAACTATGGCTACACCTTC. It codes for CASWDPFNYGYTF.

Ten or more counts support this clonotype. This CDR3 is CASSRTAYEQYF. CDR3 nucleotide sequence: TGTGCCAGCAGCCGGACAGCCTACGAGCAGTACTTC. This sequence joins TRBV3-1 and TRBJ2-7; perhaps TRBD1 as D (6 bases). The length of the CDR3 is 12 residues. Trimming cost V 4 bases and J 2 bases, with 6 bases left between them. Germline loops: CDR1 LGHDT, CDR2 YNNKEL (reference sequence).

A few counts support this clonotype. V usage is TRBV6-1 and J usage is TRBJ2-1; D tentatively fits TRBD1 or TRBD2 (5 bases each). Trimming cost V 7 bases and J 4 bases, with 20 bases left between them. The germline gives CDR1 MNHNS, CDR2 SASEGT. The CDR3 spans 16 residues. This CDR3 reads CASKSHRDRPYNEQFF. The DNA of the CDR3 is TGTGCCAGCAAGAGCCACCGGGACCGCCCTTACAATGAGCAGTTCTTC.

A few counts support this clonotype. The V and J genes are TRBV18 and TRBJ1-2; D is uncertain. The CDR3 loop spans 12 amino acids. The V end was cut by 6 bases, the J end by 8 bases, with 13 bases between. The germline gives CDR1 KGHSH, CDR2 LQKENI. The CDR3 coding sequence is TGTGCCAGCTCCCCCAGCTTTTGGGGCTACACCTTC. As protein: CASSPSFWGYTF. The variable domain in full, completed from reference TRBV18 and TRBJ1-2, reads NAGVMQNPRHLVRRRGQEARLRCSPMKGHSHVYWYRQLPEEGLKFMVYLQKENIIDESGMPKERFSAEFPKEGPSILRIQQVVRGDSAAYFCASSPSFWGYTFGSGTRLTVV.

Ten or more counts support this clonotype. The CDR3 bases are TGCAGCGTTGTTGAGGATTACTACGAGCAGTACTTC. As protein: CSVVEDYYEQYF. The chain recombines TRBV29-1 with TRBJ2-7; D is undetermined. Trimming removed 4 bases from V and 3 bases from J, with 10 bases in between. The CDR3 is 12 residues long. Per the germline V gene, CDR1 is SQVTM and CDR2 is ANQGSEA.

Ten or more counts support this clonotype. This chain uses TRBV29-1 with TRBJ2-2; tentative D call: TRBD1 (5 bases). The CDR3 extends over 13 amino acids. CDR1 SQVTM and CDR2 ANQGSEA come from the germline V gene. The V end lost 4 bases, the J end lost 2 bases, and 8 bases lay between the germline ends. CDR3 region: CSVGQLNTGELFF. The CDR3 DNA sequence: TGCAGCGTTGGACAGCTAAACACCGGGGAGCTGTTTTTT.

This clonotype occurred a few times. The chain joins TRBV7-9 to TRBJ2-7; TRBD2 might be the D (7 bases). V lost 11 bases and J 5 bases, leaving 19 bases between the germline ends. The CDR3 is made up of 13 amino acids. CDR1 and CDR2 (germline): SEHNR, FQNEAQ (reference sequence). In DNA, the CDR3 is TGTGCCGGAAAGGGGGGGGGCCGTCACGAGCAGTACTTC. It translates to CAGKGGGRHEQYF.

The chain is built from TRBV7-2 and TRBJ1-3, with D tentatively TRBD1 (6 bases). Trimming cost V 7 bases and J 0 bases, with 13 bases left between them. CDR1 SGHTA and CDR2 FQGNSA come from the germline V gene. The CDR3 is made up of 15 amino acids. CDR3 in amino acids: CASTPTGSSGNTIYF. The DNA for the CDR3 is TGTGCCAGCACCCCGACAGGTAGCTCTGGAAACACCATATATTTT.

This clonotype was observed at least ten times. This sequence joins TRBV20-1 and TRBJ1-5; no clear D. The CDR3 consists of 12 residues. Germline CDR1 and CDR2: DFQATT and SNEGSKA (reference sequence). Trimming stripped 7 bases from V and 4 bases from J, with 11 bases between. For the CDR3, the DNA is TGCAGTGTCCGGGCTCTTAATCAGCCCCAGCATTTT. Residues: CSVRALNQPQHF.

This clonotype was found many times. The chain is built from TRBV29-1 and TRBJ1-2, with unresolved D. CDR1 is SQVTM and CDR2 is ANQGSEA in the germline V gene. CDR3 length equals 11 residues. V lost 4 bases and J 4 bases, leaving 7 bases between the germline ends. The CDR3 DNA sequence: TGCAGCGTTGGAGGTCTCTATGGCTACACCTTC. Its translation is CSVGGLYGYTF.

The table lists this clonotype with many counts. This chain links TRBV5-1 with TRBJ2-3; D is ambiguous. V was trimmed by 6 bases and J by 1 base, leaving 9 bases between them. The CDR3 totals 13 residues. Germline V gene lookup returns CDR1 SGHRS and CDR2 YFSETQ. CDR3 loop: CASIQFGTDTQYF. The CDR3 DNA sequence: TGCGCCAGCATCCAGTTTGGCACAGATACGCAGTATTTT.

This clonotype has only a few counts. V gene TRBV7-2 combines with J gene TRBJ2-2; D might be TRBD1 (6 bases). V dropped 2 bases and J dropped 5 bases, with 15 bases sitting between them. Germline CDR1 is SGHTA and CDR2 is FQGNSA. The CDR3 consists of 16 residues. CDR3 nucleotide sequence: TGTGCCAGCAGCTTATATGGGGGCGGTGGGACCGGGGAGCTGTTTTTT. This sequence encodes CASSLYGGGGTGELFF.

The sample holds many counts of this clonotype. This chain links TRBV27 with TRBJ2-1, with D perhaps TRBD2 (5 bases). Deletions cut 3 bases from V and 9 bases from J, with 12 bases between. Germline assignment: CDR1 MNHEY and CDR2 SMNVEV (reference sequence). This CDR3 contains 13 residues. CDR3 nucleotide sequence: TGTGCCAGCAGTTTTGGACTTTCGGGTGAGCAGTTCTTC. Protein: CASSFGLSGEQFF.

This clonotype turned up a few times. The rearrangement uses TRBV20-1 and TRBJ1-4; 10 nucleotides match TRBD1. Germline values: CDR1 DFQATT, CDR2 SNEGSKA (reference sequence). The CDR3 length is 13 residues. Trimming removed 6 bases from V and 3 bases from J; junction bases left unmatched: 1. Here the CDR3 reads CSAGTGANEKLFF. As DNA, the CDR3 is TGCAGTGCCGGGACAGGGGCTAATGAAAAACTGTTTTTT.

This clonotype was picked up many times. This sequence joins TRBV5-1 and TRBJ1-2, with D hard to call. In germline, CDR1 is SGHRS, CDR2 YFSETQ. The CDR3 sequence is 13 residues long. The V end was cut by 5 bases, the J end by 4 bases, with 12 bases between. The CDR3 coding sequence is TGCGCCAGCAGTCCCGAGGGTATCTATGGCTACACCTTC. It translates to CASSPEGIYGYTF.

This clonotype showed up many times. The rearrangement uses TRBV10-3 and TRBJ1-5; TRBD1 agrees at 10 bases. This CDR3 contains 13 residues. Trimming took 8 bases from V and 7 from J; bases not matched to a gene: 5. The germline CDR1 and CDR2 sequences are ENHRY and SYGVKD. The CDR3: CAISKGQGQPQHF. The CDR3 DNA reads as TGTGCCATCTCCAAGGGACAGGGGCAGCCCCAGCATTTT.

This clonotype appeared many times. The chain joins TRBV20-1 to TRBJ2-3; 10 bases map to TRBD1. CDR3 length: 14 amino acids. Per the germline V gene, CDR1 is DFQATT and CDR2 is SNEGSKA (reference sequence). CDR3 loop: CSSAGTGETDTQYF. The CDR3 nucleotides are TGCAGCAGCGCCGGGACAGGGGAAACAGATACGCAGTATTTT.

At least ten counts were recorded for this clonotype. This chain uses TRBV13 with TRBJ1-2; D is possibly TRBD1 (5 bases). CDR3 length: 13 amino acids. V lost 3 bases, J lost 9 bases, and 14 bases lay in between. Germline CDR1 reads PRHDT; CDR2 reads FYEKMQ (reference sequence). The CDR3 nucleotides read TGTGCCAGCAGCTTCGTCTCCCGACAGCGCTACACCTTC. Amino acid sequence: CASSFVSRQRYTF.